These 6 T cell receptor beta chains share one sample of origin, sequenced in a study of beta chain features in type 1 diabetes. What was sequenced were expressed TCRB transcripts, since all of the isolated RNA had been reverse transcribed. Sequenced by immunoSEQ multiplex PCR; TCRdb stores in-frame clones only, minus some. The profile shows around 650,000 clones, 9.5% to 15% of them singletons. These TCRs' antigens remain unknown. Overall study findings and caveats: Type 1 diabetes patients showed a moderate but significant shortening of TCRB CDR3s in all four CD4+ subsets.

Sequencing was carried out using naive CD4+ T cells from blood. Every receptor here comes from a man aged 25 to 40 with type 1 diabetes.

This clone was recorded a few times. The rearrangement uses TRBV14 and TRBJ2-3, with 8 bases that match TRBD1. The junction had 8 bases not matched to a gene; V was cut back by 3 bases and J by 3 bases. Germline V gene data show CDR1 as SGHDN and CDR2 as FVKESK. The CDR3 length is 16 residues. CDR3 region: CASSHLTGEETDTQYF. The CDR3 coding sequence is TGTGCCAGCAGCCACTTGACAGGGGAAGAAACAGATACGCAGTATTTT.

This clone turned up a few times. CDR3 DNA sequence: TGTGCCAGCAGCCATCGACTAGCGGGGGAAACCTACGAGCAGTACTTC. It yields the protein CASSHRLAGETYEQYF. This chain links TRBV4-2 with TRBJ2-7, with 12 bases fitting TRBD2. The CDR3 has 16 residues. CDR1 LGHNA and CDR2 YNFKEQ come from the germline V gene. The junction had 5 bases not matched to a gene; V was cut back by 3 bases and J by 2 bases.

This clone was picked up a small number of times. The same CDR3 can be traced to other DNA sequences in this sample. The chain combines TRBV20-1 with TRBJ2-5; tentatively, D is TRBD1 (6 bases). The V end lost 2 bases, the J end lost 5 bases, and 6 bases lay between the germline ends. The CDR3 extends over 11 amino acids. Germline V CDR1 and CDR2: DFQATT, SNEGSKA (reference sequence). DNA for the CDR3: TGCAGTGCTAGAAGGGGGGAGACCCAGTACTTC. This encodes CSARRGETQYF.

The V call is TRBV7-2, the J call TRBJ2-7; TRBD2 agrees at 15 bases. The V gene's germline CDR1 is SGHTA and CDR2 FQGNSA. Losses at the gene ends were 5 bases for V and 6 bases for J; bases not matched to a gene: 8. CDR3 length equals 16 residues. The CDR3 DNA sequence: TGTGCCAGCAGCCTCGGACTAGCGGGGGGGCTTGGCGAGCAGTACTTC. It codes for CASSLGLAGGLGEQYF.

This clone was found a few times. The rearrangement links TRBV27 to TRBJ2-7, with TRBD1 matching 7 bases. J was trimmed by 1 base and V by 5 bases; bases with no gene match: 11. CDR1 is MNHEY and CDR2 is SMNVEV in the germline V gene (reference sequence). This CDR3 has 16 residues. Written as DNA, the CDR3 is TGTGCCAGCAGTCACGGGGACAGTCTGAGGTCCTACGAGCAGTACTTC. Residues: CASSHGDSLRSYEQYF.

The V and J genes are TRBV5-6 and TRBJ1-1; D may be TRBD1 (6 bases). CDR1 and CDR2 from the germline V gene are SGHDT and YYEEEE. Trimming took off 2 bases at V and 10 bases at J, with 15 bases between the two ends. The CDR3 has 13 residues. The CDR3 DNA follows: TGTGCCAGCAGCTTAGGGACACCCAGGGGAGCTTTCTTT. Its protein is CASSLGTPRGAFF.